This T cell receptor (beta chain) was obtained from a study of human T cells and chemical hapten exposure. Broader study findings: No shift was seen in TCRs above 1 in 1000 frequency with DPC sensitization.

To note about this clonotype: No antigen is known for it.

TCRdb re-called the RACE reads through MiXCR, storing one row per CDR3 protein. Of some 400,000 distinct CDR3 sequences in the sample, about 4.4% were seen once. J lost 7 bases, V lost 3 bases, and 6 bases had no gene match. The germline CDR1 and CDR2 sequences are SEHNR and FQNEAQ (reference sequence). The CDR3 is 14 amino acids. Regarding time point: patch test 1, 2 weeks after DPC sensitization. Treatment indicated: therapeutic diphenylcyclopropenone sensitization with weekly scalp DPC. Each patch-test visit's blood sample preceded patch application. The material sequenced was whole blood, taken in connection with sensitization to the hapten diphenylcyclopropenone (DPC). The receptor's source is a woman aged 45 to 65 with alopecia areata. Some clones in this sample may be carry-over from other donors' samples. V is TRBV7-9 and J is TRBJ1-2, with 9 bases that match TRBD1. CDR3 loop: CASSLGQGRSGYTF. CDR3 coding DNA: TGTGCCAGCAGCTTGGGACAGGGTCGGAGTGGCTACACCTTC.